Described below is a single T cell receptor beta chain sequence and its context. Its cognate antigen has yet to be identified. Per-base qualities were not stored, and no clone one base away is much larger. Trimming costs V 5 bases and J 8 bases, and their ends lie 19 bases apart. The CDR3, cysteine through phenylalanine, is 15 amino acids long. The only DNA kept is the CDR3, 45 bases in frame from the first base. CDR1 and CDR2 (SGHRS, YFSETQ) derive from the germline V gene. The TCR beta CDR3 regions were amplified from the RNA transcripts. The TCR CDR3 was subjected to a first round of RT-PCR using the HTBI primer set and the Qiagen OneStep RT-PCR kit. A second multiplex PCR round built the libraries, followed by size selection and purification. The libraries were sequenced on an Illumina HiSeq2000 using paired-end 100 bp reads. The paper's processing steps were these. Raw data were processed with SOAPnuke, discarding reads with adapters, uncalled bases, mean Phred below 15, or no exact constant-primer or identifier match. COPE v1.2.5 was used to merge high-quality paired reads, and clonotypes were defined as unique nucleotide sequences. Clonotypes were aligned to IMGT TRBV, TRBD and TRBJ reference segments using MiTCR v1.1. The analysis included only V-J combinations with a frequency above 0.0001, which together covered 98% to 99.2% of the repertoires. The TCS score was defined as F50 (clonal expansion) divided by E x V (chaos), with BLOSUM62-based TCRdist calculated between CDR3 peptides within each V-J. Welch's t-statistics and random forest reduced roughly 540 V-J features to 13, which were used in a naive Bayes classifier (R e1071). The similarity between thyroid and blood repertoires was quantified using the Morisita-Horn index. TCRdb took the public reads, trimmed them with fastp at Q25, ran MiXCR for clone calling and kept in-frame beta chains. Each CDR3 protein gets just one entry, which takes the most common genes and DNA from the rows behind it. In this record, the V and J calls reflect TCRdb's handling and not the investigators' own analysis. In all, the sample holds a few hundred thousand distinct CDR3 sequences, and approximately 44% of those were seen once. The ten most abundant clones make up around a fifth of the sample.

The source of the sample is a study of T cells in Graves' hyperthyroidism and ophthalmopathy (dated by TCRdb to about 2019). As for the study more broadly: TCR V-J signatures able to tell the groups apart were searched for in a discovery cohort of around 95 patients, of whom 43 had Graves' ophthalmopathy and around 58 had stable Graves' hyperthyroidism. Once sampling was done, hyperthyroidism patients were given methimazole at a starting dose of 30 mg daily, whereas ophthalmopathy patients were given high-dose intravenous methylprednisolone. Prospective prediction of ophthalmopathy was tested in an independent validation cohort consisting of some 20 hyperthyroidism patients and approximately 16 patients who later progressed to ophthalmopathy. The 90 or so discovery patients were randomly split 7:3 into training and test sets. The study also compared thyroid tissue and blood T-cell repertoires from five or six Graves' hyperthyroidism patients. The paper reports TCR Vbeta CDR3 sequencing of more than 120 peripheral blood samples: approximately 41 ophthalmopathy, around 80 hyperthyroidism and 17 progressor patients. What the research found in general, with its limitations: A 13 V-J signature model separated ophthalmopathy from stable hyperthyroidism, with about 90% sensitivity and 81% to 83% specificity in cross-validation and 80%/75% in testing. In validation, the model predicted progression to ophthalmopathy with 65% to 71% sensitivity and roughly 75% specificity, a median of about six months before onset. Sample size was not statistically predetermined, and investigators were not blinded to group allocation. Blood samples also contained most of the expanded thyroid clonotypes (frequency above 0.001), which suggests that blood repertoires may reflect thyroid immune responses.

Exclusion was applied to patients with uncontrolled infections, other autoimmune diseases, pregnancy or lactation. Diagnoses relied on clinical symptoms, serum thyroxine and TRAb, thyroid ultrasound and orbital computed tomography. Trizol reagent was used to extract total RNA, and RNA quality was then checked on an Agilent 2100 Bioanalyzer. Here the chain combines TRBV5-1 and TRBJ2-2; a tentative D match to TRBD1 spans 7 bases. The sequence came from an adult woman with Graves' disease, either hyperthyroidism or ophthalmopathy (not recorded which). The sequencing sample was made of peripheral blood or thyroid tissue (not recorded which). The nucleotide sequence reads TGCGCCAGCAGGCGGGACAGCGCTGGCCTGGGGGAGCTGTTTTTT. Translation gives CASRRDSAGLGELFF.